The 32 T cell receptor beta chains reported below all come from one sample, sequenced in a study of PD-1 blockade in classical Hodgkin lymphoma. Time point of the sample: cycle 4 day 1 (C4D1), after more than five weeks of nivolumab. Autologous stem cell transplantation was followed by relapse in every patient, and brentuximab vedotin exposure varied. TCRdb's copy holds only in-frame clones and misses some; the assay was immunoSEQ multiplex PCR. The sample lists roughly 42,000 clones, around 69% occurring once. The sequences come from peripheral blood mononuclear cells (PBMCs), collected before the fourth cycle of nivolumab. Every receptor here comes from a human donor with classical Hodgkin lymphoma.

The chain is built from TRBV30 and TRBJ2-7, with D maybe TRBD1 (6 bases). V lost 0 bases to trimming and J lost 3 bases, with 15 bases between them. Looked up from germline, CDR1 is GTSNPN and CDR2 is SVGIG (reference sequence). This CDR3 is 15 amino acids long. CDR3 protein: CAWSVRQGRIYEQYF. As DNA, the CDR3 is TGTGCCTGGAGTGTAAGGCAGGGGCGAATCTACGAGCAGTACTTC.

The V and J genes are TRBV6-6 and TRBJ2-1; TRBD2 matches at 10 bases. Germline CDR1 reads MNHNY; CDR2 reads SVGAGI (reference sequence). This CDR3 is built from 15 residues. Losses at the gene ends were 0 bases for V and 9 bases for J; bases not matched to a gene: 5. The CDR3 DNA sequence: TGTGCCAGCAGTTACTCCGGGACTAGCGCGAGTGAGCAGTTCTTC. It specifies CASSYSGTSASEQFF.

The chain joins TRBV28 to TRBJ2-2, with D hard to call. The CDR3 contains 13 residues. V was pared by 1 base and J by 8 bases, with 8 bases between. CDR1 and CDR2 from the germline V gene are MDHEN and SYDVKM. This chain's CDR3 is CASSLSQAGELFF. The CDR3 DNA sequence: TGTGCCAGCAGTTTATCTCAGGCGGGGGAGCTGTTTTTT.

The CDR3 loop is CASSSPPDDSPLHF. As DNA, the CDR3 is TGTGCCAGCAGCTCCCCTCCGGATGATTCACCCCTCCACTTT. The chain uses TRBV7-9 and TRBJ1-6, with D hard to call. Between the trimmed V and J ends, which lost 4 bases and 8 bases, there was a span of 12 bases. Germline V CDR1 and CDR2: SEHNR, FQNEAQ (reference sequence). The CDR3 length is 14 residues.

The V and J genes are TRBV28 and TRBJ1-4; D is unclear. Germline CDR1 reads MDHEN; CDR2 reads SYDVKM. The CDR3 spans 14 residues. Trimming took 2 bases from V and 5 from J, leaving 9 bases between them. For the CDR3, the DNA is TGTGCCAGCAGTTTAGGGCAGGACAATGAAAAACTGTTTTTT. Its translation: CASSLGQDNEKLFF.

The rearrangement links TRBV9 to TRBJ2-7; 8 bases align to TRBD1. Germline V CDR1 and CDR2: SGDLS, YYNGEE. The ends lost 0 bases at V and 7 bases at J; junction bases unmatched: 6. The CDR3 loop spans 14 amino acids. The CDR3 is CASSVADRVGEQYF. The CDR3 bases are TGTGCCAGCAGCGTAGCGGACAGGGTAGGGGAGCAGTACTTC.

The J gene is TRBJ1-5, the V gene TRBV11-2; TRBD1 agrees at 7 bases. J lost 5 bases, V lost 7 bases, and 14 bases had no gene match. Germline V gives CDR1 SGHAT, CDR2 FQNNGV. This CDR3 is 16 amino acids long. DNA for the CDR3: TGTGCCAGCACCCAGGGGGGCGCCTCGGAGGATCAGCCCCAGCATTTT. Its translation is CASTQGGASEDQPQHF.

CDR3 nucleotide sequence: TGTGCCAGCAGCCCCAGACCGAACACTGAAGCTTTCTTT. Its translation: CASSPRPNTEAFF. The genes are TRBV7-3 and TRBJ1-1; D uncertain. The CDR3 totals 13 residues. CDR1 SGHTA and CDR2 FQGTGA come from the germline V gene. V was shortened by 5 bases and J by 1 base, with 8 bases between the two germline ends. The variable domain in full, completed from reference TRBV7-3 and TRBJ1-1, reads GAGVSQTPSNKVTEKGKYVELRCDPISGHTALYWYRQSLGQGPEFLIYFQGTGAADDSGLPNDRFFAVRPEGSVSTLKIQRTERGDSAVYLCASSPRPNTEAFFGQGTRLTVV.

The chain is built from TRBV15 and TRBJ1-4; tentative D call: TRBD1 (6 bases). Germline assignment: CDR1 LNHNV and CDR2 YYDKDF (reference sequence). The CDR3 consists of 15 residues. V was pared by 5 bases and J by 5 bases, with 15 bases between. The CDR3 DNA is TGTGCCACCAGCCCTGAGGGGGGGCAGAATGAAAAACTGTTTTTT. Protein: CATSPEGGQNEKLFF.

The V gene is TRBV29-1, the J gene TRBJ2-1, with 10 positions matching TRBD2. J lost 8 bases, V lost 2 bases, and 9 bases had no gene match. This CDR3 is 15 amino acids long. Germline-derived CDR1 and CDR2 are SQVTM and ANQGSEA. CDR3 nucleotides: TGCAGCGTTGAACTGTTAGCGGGGGGCCAGGATGAGCAGTTCTTC. Translation: CSVELLAGGQDEQFF.

The genes are TRBV28 and TRBJ1-1, with 7 bases identical to TRBD1. The ends lost 8 bases at V and 5 bases at J; junction bases unmatched: 8. The CDR3 is 13 amino acids. Germline CDR1 reads MDHEN; CDR2 reads SYDVKM. The CDR3 region is CASDRQGSTEAFF. The DNA for the CDR3 is TGTGCCAGCGATAGACAGGGTTCGACTGAAGCTTTCTTT.

This clone turned up a few times. The chain has TRBV18 and TRBJ1-2; D gene ambiguous. Trimming stripped 0 bases from V and 5 bases from J, with 4 bases between. This CDR3 contains 12 residues. Germline assignment: CDR1 KGHSH and CDR2 LQKENI. The CDR3 loop reads CASSPPEYGYTF. CDR3 bases: TGTGCCAGCTCACCACCAGAGTATGGCTACACCTTC.

The chain joins TRBV28 to TRBJ1-5; TRBD1 is a possible D gene (5 bases). The length of the CDR3 is 14 residues. V was cut by 5 bases and J by 4 bases, with 12 bases left in between. Per germline, CDR1 MDHEN and CDR2 SYDVKM. The CDR3 nucleotides are TGTGCCAGCAGTCGATGGGGCGGGAATCAGCCCCAGCATTTT. This sequence encodes CASSRWGGNQPQHF.

The V and J genes are TRBV4-2 and TRBJ1-1; perhaps TRBD1 as D (6 bases). CDR3 length: 14 amino acids. Germline-derived CDR1 and CDR2 are LGHNA and YNFKEQ. V shed 4 bases and J shed 0 bases, with 9 bases lying between them. The CDR3 DNA follows: TGTGCCAGCAGCCCACAGGGACTGAACACTGAAGCTTTCTTT. Its protein product is CASSPQGLNTEAFF.

The CDR3 sequence is CASSYRGGEKLFF. The CDR3 bases are TGTGCCAGCAGTTACAGGGGGGGTGAAAAACTGTTTTTT. V gene TRBV28 combines with J gene TRBJ1-4, with 8 bases fitting TRBD1. The J segment lost 7 bases and the V segment lost 4 bases, leaving 2 bases of the junction unmatched. CDR3 size: 13 residues. Germline V gene lookup returns CDR1 MDHEN and CDR2 SYDVKM. Looking up the rest from reference TRBV28 and TRBJ1-4 gives the full variable domain: DVKVTQSSRYLVKRTGEKVFLECVQDMDHENMFWYRQDPGLGLRLIYFSYDVKMKEKGDIPEGYSVSREKKERFSLILESASTNQTSMYLCASSYRGGEKLFFGSGTQLSVL.

The chain has TRBV6-5 and TRBJ2-1; D is tentatively TRBD1 or TRBD2 (5 bases each). This CDR3 region has 16 residues. V lost 4 bases and J 1 base, leaving 14 bases between the germline ends. Germline values: CDR1 MNHEY, CDR2 SVGAGI. The CDR3 DNA reads as TGTGCCAGCAGTTCCCTCGGGACGGATTCCTACAATGAGCAGTTCTTC. Translation gives CASSSLGTDSYNEQFF.

V is TRBV5-8 and J is TRBJ2-1; D gene uncertain. Germline lookup yields CDR1 SGHTS and CDR2 YDEGEE. The germline V and J ends were trimmed by 0 bases and 5 bases, with 18 bases remaining between them. The CDR3 spans 17 residues. The CDR3 sequence: CASSLDPSPRRDNEQFF. CDR3 nucleotides: TGTGCCAGCAGCTTGGACCCTTCCCCCAGACGAGACAATGAGCAGTTCTTC.

This chain joins TRBV5-1 and TRBJ2-1; the D is unclear. V was trimmed by 4 bases and J by 5 bases, leaving 7 bases between them. Germline loops: CDR1 SGHRS, CDR2 YFSETQ. CDR3 length: 12 residues. The CDR3: CASSLPDNEQFF. CDR3 bases: TGCGCCAGCAGCCTGCCGGACAATGAGCAGTTCTTC.

The gene calls are TRBV5-1 and TRBJ2-7; a weak D match, TRBD1 (5 bases). The CDR3 is 12 amino acids. CDR1 is SGHRS and CDR2 is YFSETQ in the germline V gene. Trimming took off 0 bases at V and 4 bases at J, with 5 bases between the two ends. DNA for the CDR3: TGCGCCAGCAGCTTGGAGGGGTACGAGCAGTACTTC. Protein sequence: CASSLEGYEQYF.

The chain employs TRBV2 and TRBJ2-1; D is perhaps TRBD1 (6 bases). CDR3 length equals 15 residues. From germline, CDR1 is SNHLY and CDR2 FYNNEI. The germline V and J ends were trimmed by 1 base and 4 bases, with 11 bases remaining between them. The CDR3 sequence is CASSEDPGQYNEQFF. The CDR3 bases are TGTGCCAGCAGTGAAGACCCCGGACAGTACAATGAGCAGTTCTTC.

V and J are TRBV19 and TRBJ1-1; 8 bases agree with TRBD1. There are 16 residues in the CDR3. The V segment lost 3 bases and the J segment 5 bases; nucleotides outside the gene matches: 11. Germline CDR1 LNHDA, CDR2 SQIVND (reference sequence). The CDR3 loop reads CASSIREDRGKTEAFF. The CDR3 DNA follows: TGTGCCAGTAGTATCAGGGAAGACAGGGGAAAAACTGAAGCTTTCTTT.

Judged by abundance, this clone is medium-sized. The CDR3 loop reads CASSQEQTLNTEAFF. The CDR3 region has the DNA TGCGCCAGCAGCCAAGAACAGACACTGAACACTGAAGCTTTCTTT. The chain carries TRBV4-1 and TRBJ1-1; D gene uncertain. Per germline, CDR1 MGHRA and CDR2 YSYEKL. The V end lost 0 bases, the J end lost 0 bases, and 8 bases lay between the germline ends. The CDR3 has 15 residues.

V is TRBV11-2 and J is TRBJ2-1, with 9 bases identical to TRBD2. The CDR3 spans 15 residues. Germline lookup yields CDR1 SGHAT and CDR2 FQNNGV. After removal of 5 bases from V and 10 bases from J, the junction contained 12 bases not matched to a gene. CDR3 sequence reads: CASSRGSALAGEQFF. The CDR3 coding sequence is TGTGCCAGCAGCCGCGGGTCCGCCCTAGCGGGGGAGCAGTTCTTC.

The chain is built from TRBV7-6 and TRBJ2-5; TRBD2 might be the D (6 bases). The CDR3 covers 13 residues. Between the trimmed V and J ends, which lost 0 bases and 4 bases, there was a span of 6 bases. CDR1 and CDR2 from the germline V gene are SGHVS and FNYEAQ. The CDR3 DNA is TGTGCCAGCAGCTTAGCGGGAGGAGAGACCCAGTACTTC. It codes for CASSLAGGETQYF.

This rearrangement joins TRBV7-8 to TRBJ2-1; 7 nucleotides line up with TRBD1. V lost 0 bases to trimming and J lost 2 bases; unmatched junction nucleotides: 1. The CDR3 contains 15 residues. The germline V gene encodes CDR1 SGHVS and CDR2 FQNEAQ. DNA for the CDR3: TGTGCCAGCAGCTTAGCAGGGGGCGCCTACAATGAGCAGTTCTTC. It specifies CASSLAGGAYNEQFF.

The chain joins TRBV6-5 to TRBJ2-3, with 7 bases fitting TRBD2. The trim removed 2 bases at V and 6 bases at J, leaving 8 bases unmatched. CDR1 MNHEY and CDR2 SVGAGI come from the germline V gene. There are 15 residues in the CDR3. The CDR3 loop reads CASSYGGGGADTQYF. CDR3 DNA: TGTGCCAGCAGTTACGGGGGGGGTGGTGCGGATACGCAGTATTTT.

V and J are TRBV7-2 and TRBJ1-6, with TRBD1 matching 9 bases. Germline-derived CDR1 and CDR2 are SGHTA and FQGNSA. The CDR3 extends over 16 amino acids. With V trimmed by 5 bases and J by 6 bases, 8 bases remained unmatched. The CDR3 nucleotides read TGTGCCAGCAGCATTGGGACAGGGCTGGGTAATTCACCCCTCCACTTT. Protein sequence: CASSIGTGLGNSPLHF.

The V gene is TRBV6-5, the J gene TRBJ2-1; 8 bases line up with TRBD1. CDR3 length: 14 residues. Trimming at V came to 8 bases and at J to 5 bases, leaving 8 bases not matched to a gene. CDR1 is MNHEY, CDR2 SVGAGI, per germline. The CDR3 DNA reads as TGTGCCAGCTCAGCGACGGACAGGGACAATGAGCAGTTCTTC. It yields the protein CASSATDRDNEQFF.

The rearrangement joins TRBV15 to TRBJ1-5; maybe TRBD1 (5 bases). CDR1 LNHNV and CDR2 YYDKDF come from the germline V gene (reference sequence). The CDR3 extends over 15 amino acids. Trimming left V 0 bases short and J 8 bases short, with 14 bases between. Here the CDR3 DNA reads TGTGCCACCAGCAGAGACTGGGGCGCCGGGGAGCCCCAGCATTTT. Translating it yields CATSRDWGAGEPQHF.

The chain joins TRBV27 to TRBJ2-7; 10 bases agree with TRBD1. The germline gives CDR1 MNHEY, CDR2 SMNVEV (reference sequence). CDR3 size: 18 residues. J was trimmed by 0 bases and V by 6 bases; bases with no gene match: 14. CDR3 in amino acids: CASRPGTGAYSGSYEQYF. For the CDR3, the DNA is TGTGCCAGCAGACCTGGGACAGGGGCCTACTCGGGCTCCTACGAGCAGTACTTC.

The V call is TRBV5-1, the J call TRBJ2-7, with TRBD1 identical over 7 bases. This CDR3 is built from 12 residues. Germline V gene sequence: CDR1 SGHRS, CDR2 YFSETQ. V dropped 4 bases and J dropped 7; count of bases not matched to a gene: 5. CDR3 amino acids: CASSRDSHEQYF. CDR3 nucleotide sequence: TGCGCCAGCAGCAGGGACAGCCATGAGCAGTACTTC.

This clone rates as medium-sized (0.01 to 0.1%). The chain is built from TRBV7-2 and TRBJ2-5; D gene unclear. V shed 7 bases and J shed 1 base, with 4 bases lying between them. CDR3 length: 11 residues. Germline CDR1 is SGHTA and CDR2 is FQGNSA. The CDR3 DNA is TGTGCCAGCACCTTCCAAGAGACCCAGTACTTC. It is translated as CASTFQETQYF.